The 25 T cell receptor beta chains below were found in one sample sequenced in a study of blood T cells in healthy people across ages. A sample-barcoded 5' primer and a J-beta primer mix were used in a second PCR of roughly 7 to 11 cycles. TCRdb itself ran the 5' RACE reads through MiXCR, one entry per CDR3 protein. The table records 1,500,000 or so distinct CDR3 sequences, 35% to 45% of them present only once. Source material: blood. The receptor source for this set is a woman aged 18-29 years in good health.

The chain combines TRBV28 with TRBJ2-1; the match to TRBD1 covers 8 bases. CDR3 length: 15 residues. Germline CDR1 MDHEN, CDR2 SYDVKM. J gave up 13 bases and V 2 bases, and 13 bases lay outside the gene matches. CDR3 loop: CASSLSTGGRETQFF. The CDR3 DNA reads TGTGCCAGCAGTTTAAGTACAGGGGGACGAGAGACCCAGTTCTTC.

The gene calls are TRBV4-3 and TRBJ2-1; D is perhaps TRBD2 (5 bases). The germline gives CDR1 LGHNA, CDR2 YSLEER. CDR3 length: 16 amino acids. V was trimmed by 4 bases and J by 6 bases, leaving 19 bases between them. The CDR3 region has the DNA TGCGCCAGCAGCCGGCAATATGGGGAGTACGGCAATGAGCAGTTCTTC. The encoded protein is CASSRQYGEYGNEQFF.

About this clonotype itself: The junction shows a germline mismatch at one end, possibly a read error. The chain's CDR3 is CASTKGGVNVLTF. The CDR3 nucleotides read TGTGCCAGCACCAAAGGGGGGGTCAACGTCCTGACTTTC. The rearrangement links TRBV27 to TRBJ2-6; D is possibly TRBD2 (7 bases). This CDR3 has 13 residues. Germline V gives CDR1 MNHEY, CDR2 SMNVEV (reference sequence).

This clonotype came up a few times. This chain uses TRBV7-3 with TRBJ2-3, with D unclear. Deletions cut 5 bases from V and 4 bases from J, with 19 bases between. The CDR3 totals 16 residues. Germline V gene data show CDR1 as SGHTA and CDR2 as FQGTGA. The CDR3: CASSPTSTLGADTQYF. The CDR3 nucleotides read TGTGCCAGCAGCCCAACCAGCACCCTTGGGGCAGATACGCAGTATTTT.

A few counts support this clonotype. This CDR3 reads CASSPTGHNQPQHF. Written as DNA, the CDR3 is TGTGCCAGCAGCCCAACAGGTCACAATCAGCCCCAGCATTTT. The genes are TRBV9 and TRBJ1-5, with TRBD1 as a possible D gene (5 bases). The CDR3 is made up of 14 amino acids. CDR1 is SGDLS, CDR2 YYNGEE, per germline. V dropped 4 bases and J dropped 3 bases, with 11 bases sitting between them.

This clonotype has just one count. A much larger clonotype is one base distant, so this may be a read error. V gene TRBV29-1 combines with J gene TRBJ2-1, with 8 bases aligning to TRBD1. V dropped 2 bases and J dropped 8; count of bases not matched to a gene: 14. Looked up from germline, CDR1 is SQVTM and CDR2 is ANQGSEA. The CDR3 loop spans 16 amino acids. DNA of the CDR3: TGCAGCGTTGAACGTGCCAGGACAGGGCAGTTGGATGAGCAGTTCTTC. Translation: CSVERARTGQLDEQFF.

This clonotype came up a few times. This chain uses TRBV30 with TRBJ1-1; D is uncertain. This CDR3 is built from 13 residues. The V and J ends lost 0 bases and 1 base respectively, with 6 bases between them. Germline V gene sequence: CDR1 GTSNPN, CDR2 SVGIG (reference sequence). The CDR3 spells CAWSVARNTEAFF. CDR3 in DNA: TGTGCCTGGAGTGTAGCTCGGAACACTGAAGCTTTCTTT.

This clonotype has just a few counts. The CDR3 spells CASSDKGLTEAFF. CDR3 in DNA: TGTGCCAGCAGTGATAAGGGGTTAACTGAAGCTTTCTTT. The chain employs TRBV2 and TRBJ1-1; the D gene is possibly TRBD1 (5 bases). The CDR3 is made up of 13 amino acids. CDR1 and CDR2 from the germline V gene are SNHLY and FYNNEI. The ends were cut back, 3 bases at V and 5 bases at J, with 10 bases in the middle.

This clonotype has a handful of counts. The V and J genes are TRBV7-2 and TRBJ2-1; 15 positions match TRBD2. The germline gives CDR1 SGHTA, CDR2 FQGNSA. The CDR3 loop spans 17 amino acids. V gave up 5 bases and J gave up 7 bases; unmatched junction bases: 9. The CDR3 region has the DNA TGTGCCAGCAGCCCCGGGACTAGCGGGGGGCAATCAAATGAGCAGTTCTTC. Its translation is CASSPGTSGGQSNEQFF.

The V gene is TRBV4-1, the J gene TRBJ1-2; weak D call: TRBD1 (6 bases). The CDR3 is made up of 13 amino acids. Germline lookup yields CDR1 MGHRA and CDR2 YSYEKL. Trimming left V 3 bases short and J 8 bases short, with 13 bases between. The DNA for the CDR3 is TGCGCCAGCAGCCAGGCAACAGGGAAGGGCTACACCTTC. This gives the protein CASSQATGKGYTF.

This chain uses TRBV28 with TRBJ2-7; TRBD2 agrees at 8 bases. The CDR3 runs to 14 residues. Germline V gene data show CDR1 as MDHEN and CDR2 as SYDVKM. Germline trimming cut 5 bases from V and 3 bases from J; bases unmatched to any gene: 6. The CDR3 region is CASSVALAVYEQYF. CDR3 coding DNA: TGTGCCAGCAGTGTGGCACTAGCGGTCTACGAGCAGTACTTC. The full variable domain, its missing parts supplied by reference TRBV28 and TRBJ2-7, is DVKVTQSSRYLVKRTGEKVFLECVQDMDHENMFWYRQDPGLGLRLIYFSYDVKMKEKGDIPEGYSVSREKKERFSLILESASTNQTSMYLCASSVALAVYEQYFGPGTRLTVT.

The genes are TRBV10-3 and TRBJ2-5; D unresolved. The assigned J gene may be wrong: the sequence end matches TRBJ2-7 better. The CDR3 sequence is 13 residues long. Germline CDR1 and CDR2: ENHRY and SYGVKD. In DNA form, the CDR3 reads TGTGCCATCAGCCACGGCCCGACCCCCGAGCAGTACTTC. It translates to CAISHGPTPEQYF.

This clonotype was seen a handful of times. The chain couples TRBV20-1 to TRBJ2-3, with 10 positions matching TRBD2. The V gene end was trimmed by 5 bases and the J gene end by 0 bases; junction bases not matched to a gene: 8. The CDR3 consists of 16 residues. Germline V lookup: CDR1 DFQATT, CDR2 SNEGSKA (reference sequence). The DNA of the CDR3 is TGCAGTGCTTCAGCGGGGGGGAGTCCTAGCACAGATACGCAGTATTTT. This encodes CSASAGGSPSTDTQYF.

This clonotype was seen a few times. The chain is built from TRBV2 and TRBJ2-1, with D tentatively TRBD1 (5 bases). The CDR3 has 11 amino acids. Germline V gene lookup returns CDR1 SNHLY and CDR2 FYNNEI. Trimming stripped 1 base from V and 10 bases from J, with 5 bases between. This CDR3 is CASSEGQEQFF. The CDR3 DNA follows: TGTGCCAGCAGTGAAGGACAGGAGCAGTTCTTC.

The rearrangement links TRBV6-5 to TRBJ2-7; TRBD1 agrees at 7 bases. Germline trimming cut 6 bases from V and 0 bases from J; bases unmatched to any gene: 8. Germline V gene sequence: CDR1 MNHEY, CDR2 SVGAGI. This CDR3 contains 15 residues. CDR3 bases: TGTGCCAGCAGCACTACAGGGGTGAGCTCCTACGAGCAGTACTTC. This sequence encodes CASSTTGVSSYEQYF.

The V and J genes are TRBV11-2 and TRBJ2-5; the D gene is possibly TRBD2 (6 bases). Germline assignment: CDR1 SGHAT and CDR2 FQNNGV. V lost 0 bases and J 4 bases, leaving 9 bases between the germline ends. The CDR3 totals 14 residues. This CDR3 reads CASSLDGRAETQYF. DNA of the CDR3: TGTGCCAGCAGCTTAGACGGGAGAGCAGAGACCCAGTACTTC.

The chain links TRBV15 to TRBJ2-3; D possibly corresponds to TRBD2 (6 bases). This CDR3 has 15 amino acids. In germline, CDR1 is LNHNV, CDR2 YYDKDF (reference sequence). V shed 1 base and J shed 2 bases, with 10 bases lying between them. Here the CDR3 reads CATSRGRGNTDTQYF. CDR3 DNA: TGTGCCACCAGCAGAGGCCGGGGGAACACAGATACGCAGTATTTT.

The rearrangement joins TRBV7-2 to TRBJ2-1; D is possibly TRBD1 or TRBD2 (5 bases each). CDR3 length: 13 residues. The V and J ends lost 5 bases and 9 bases respectively, with 14 bases between them. CDR1 is SGHTA, CDR2 FQGNSA, per germline. This chain's CDR3 is CASSPLGDGEQFF. CDR3 in DNA: TGTGCCAGCAGCCCTTTGGGGGACGGTGAGCAGTTCTTC.

V and J are TRBV28 and TRBJ1-1; TRBD1 aligns across 8 bases. The CDR3 is made up of 17 amino acids. Germline assignment: CDR1 MDHEN and CDR2 SYDVKM. V lost 2 bases to trimming and J lost 0 bases; unmatched junction nucleotides: 8. DNA for the CDR3: TGTGCCAGCAGTTTACACAGGGGGAGAACAATGAACACTGAAGCTTTCTTT. As protein: CASSLHRGRTMNTEAFF.

This chain links TRBV27 with TRBJ1-5; D remains ambiguous. The CDR3 has 13 amino acids. With 6 bases removed from V and 4 bases from J, the gap between germline ends came to 10 bases. The germline V gene has CDR1 MNHEY and CDR2 SMNVEV (reference sequence). This chain's CDR3 is CASRAGPNQPQHF. As DNA, the CDR3 is TGTGCCAGCAGGGCAGGTCCTAATCAGCCCCAGCATTTT.

This clonotype has more than one count but fewer than ten. This sequence joins TRBV7-9 and TRBJ1-2; no clear D. The germline V and J ends were trimmed by 3 bases and 0 bases, with 8 bases remaining between them. Germline assignment: CDR1 SEHNR and CDR2 FQNEAQ (reference sequence). The CDR3 runs to 14 residues. CDR3 sequence reads: CASSFTGTNYGYTF. The DNA for the CDR3 is TGTGCCAGCAGCTTTACGGGAACTAACTATGGCTACACCTTC.

This clonotype has a count of ten or more. This chain connects TRBV20-1 to TRBJ2-3; TRBD2 aligns across 13 bases. Germline V gives CDR1 DFQATT, CDR2 SNEGSKA (reference sequence). Unmatched junction bases numbered 5, after V lost 3 bases and J lost 2 bases. The CDR3 totals 16 residues. The CDR3 is CSARSGTSGDTDTQYF. Written as DNA, the CDR3 is TGCAGTGCTAGGTCCGGGACTAGCGGGGACACAGATACGCAGTATTTT.

This clonotype occurred once. The gene calls are TRBV20-1 and TRBJ2-1; 13 nucleotides match TRBD2. The CDR3 extends over 15 amino acids. The V gene's germline CDR1 is DFQATT and CDR2 SNEGSKA (reference sequence). Trimming took 6 bases from V and 6 from J; bases not matched to a gene: 8. The CDR3 nucleotides are TGCAGTGCCATCCCGGGACTAGCGGGGTCCAATGAGCAGTTCTTC. Protein sequence: CSAIPGLAGSNEQFF.

This clonotype was observed many times. J is TRBJ2-7 and V is TRBV6-5, with no clear D. This CDR3 contains 14 residues. Trimming removed 6 bases from V and 6 bases from J, with 18 bases in between. Germline CDR1 is MNHEY and CDR2 is SVGAGI. Here the CDR3 DNA reads TGTGCCAGCAGCTTCGAGGTGGGTCTTCGCGAGCAGTACTTC. This sequence encodes CASSFEVGLREQYF.

A word on this clonotype: The germline gene is not matched at one end of the junction; a read error may be the cause. The rearrangement links TRBV6-6 to TRBJ2-3, with TRBD1 identical over 8 bases. This CDR3 spans 16 amino acids. The germline V gene encodes CDR1 MNHNY and CDR2 SVGAGI (reference sequence). CDR3 sequence: CASSHSRQGKTDTQYF. DNA for the CDR3: TGTGCCAGCAGTCACTCGAGACAGGGGAAGACAGATACGCAGTATTTT.